One sample yielded the 18 T cell receptor beta chains listed below, sequenced in a study of identical twins. TCRdb ran MiXCR on the 5' RACE reads and lists one entry per CDR3 protein. This sample has around 1.7 million distinct CDR3 sequences, with more than 30% found just once. The sample was cord blood. These receptors all come from a newborn girl in good health.

This chain links TRBV4-2 with TRBJ2-1; TRBD2 agrees at 9 bases. Germline loops: CDR1 LGHNA, CDR2 YNFKEQ. The CDR3 consists of 17 residues. Losses at the gene ends were 2 bases for V and 13 bases for J; bases not matched to a gene: 18. The CDR3 loop is CASSQHQGAGGRETQFF. The DNA of the CDR3 is TGTGCCAGCAGCCAACATCAAGGAGCGGGAGGTCGAGAGACCCAGTTCTTC.

This clonotype was recorded a few times. The V gene is TRBV12-3 or TRBV12-4, the J gene TRBJ1-2; 10 nucleotides agree with TRBD1. With V trimmed by 6 bases and J by 7 bases, 8 bases remained unmatched. This CDR3 has 14 residues. The CDR3 bases are TGTGCCAGCAGATCCTCGGGACAGGGGTCTGGCTACACCTTC. It encodes CASRSSGQGSGYTF.

The gene calls are TRBV25-1 and TRBJ1-1, with a possible D match to TRBD1 (5 bases). Germline-derived CDR1 and CDR2 are MGHDK and SYGVNS. V lost 7 bases to trimming and J lost 3 bases, with 9 bases between them. The CDR3 spans 12 residues. CDR3 amino acids: CASTEGYTEAFF. CDR3 DNA sequence: TGTGCCAGCACCGAGGGGTACACTGAAGCTTTCTTT.

The V call is TRBV3-1, the J call TRBJ1-1, with a possible D match to TRBD1 (5 bases). The CDR3 runs to 16 residues. Germline CDR1 and CDR2: LGHDT and YNNKEL (reference sequence). Trimming took off 1 base at V and 0 bases at J, with 12 bases between the two ends. CDR3 in amino acids: CASSQGGGIMNTEAFF. CDR3 nucleotide sequence: TGTGCCAGCAGCCAAGGCGGGGGGATCATGAACACTGAAGCTTTCTTT. The full variable domain, in which reference TRBV3-1 and TRBJ1-1 provide the parts outside the CDR3, is DTAVSQTPKYLVTQMGNDKSIKCEQNLGHDTMYWYKQDSKKFLKIMFSYNNKELIINETVPNRFSPKSPDKAHLNLHINSLELGDSAVYFCASSQGGGIMNTEAFFGQGTRLTVV.

The chain is built from TRBV3-1 and TRBJ1-6; D not certain. The ends were cut back, 1 base at V and 11 bases at J, with 6 bases in the middle. In germline, CDR1 is LGHDT, CDR2 YNNKEL (reference sequence). CDR3 size: 12 residues. CDR3 in DNA: TGTGCCAGCAGCCAAGGGGCGGCACCCCTCCACTTT. Its translation is CASSQGAAPLHF.

The chain couples TRBV11-1 to TRBJ2-4; TRBD2 matches 14 bases. The J call may be mistaken, given a closer DNA end match to TRBJ2-7. The CDR3 length is 21 residues. From germline, CDR1 is SGHAT and CDR2 FQDESV (reference sequence). The CDR3 loop reads CASSLPQGSGTSGRGLGEQYF. DNA of the CDR3: TGTGCCAGCAGCTTACCCCAGGGTTCCGGGACTAGCGGGAGAGGTTTGGGCGAGCAGTACTTC.

The V call is TRBV3-1, the J call TRBJ2-5, with 10 bases lining up with TRBD2. The germline CDR1 and CDR2 sequences are LGHDT and YNNKEL (reference sequence). J was trimmed by 5 bases and V by 5 bases; bases with no gene match: 8. The CDR3 covers 15 residues. Here the CDR3 DNA reads TGTGCCAGCAGCAGCAGCGGGGGGGCCGGGGAGACCCAGTACTTC. Translated: CASSSSGGAGETQYF.

This clonotype was seen more than once but under ten times. The rearrangement links TRBV20-1 to TRBJ2-3; 9 bases align to TRBD2. Germline lookup yields CDR1 DFQATT and CDR2 SNEGSKA (reference sequence). After removal of 2 bases from V and 5 bases from J, the junction contained 8 bases not matched to a gene. The CDR3 sequence is 15 residues long. The CDR3 nucleotides read TGCAGTGCTAGAAAAGGGACTAGCTTCCAAGATACGCAGTATTTT. It yields the protein CSARKGTSFQDTQYF.

This clonotype was recorded a few times. The rearrangement uses TRBV7-2 and TRBJ2-3, with 9 bases that match TRBD2. After removal of 2 bases from V and 2 bases from J, the junction contained 8 bases not matched to a gene. This CDR3 is 17 amino acids long. Germline V gene lookup returns CDR1 SGHTA and CDR2 FQGNSA. In DNA, the CDR3 is TGTGCCAGCAGCTTATTTGGTGCGGGACTAGCCACAGATACGCAGTATTTT. This codes for CASSLFGAGLATDTQYF.

In its sample, this clonotype was seen a few times. V gene TRBV6-5 combines with J gene TRBJ2-7; 7 bases line up with TRBD1. V was clipped by 6 bases and J by 4 bases; unmatched bases: 12. Germline V gene sequence: CDR1 MNHEY, CDR2 SVGAGI. The length of the CDR3 is 15 residues. This CDR3 reads CASRLRPTGWYEQYF. DNA for the CDR3: TGTGCCAGCAGACTACGCCCGACAGGGTGGTACGAGCAGTACTTC.

This clonotype appeared many times. The chain has TRBV12-3 or TRBV12-4 and TRBJ2-1; D gene unclear. The CDR3 has 15 residues. Trimming pared 6 bases from V and 2 bases from J, leaving 14 bases between. This CDR3 is CASSPSDQTYNEQFF. The CDR3 DNA is TGTGCCAGCAGCCCATCGGACCAAACCTACAATGAGCAGTTCTTC.

This clonotype appeared a few times. The chain carries TRBV20-1 and TRBJ1-2; D is possibly TRBD1 (6 bases). Germline CDR1 reads DFQATT; CDR2 reads SNEGSKA (reference sequence). V lost 1 base and J lost 8, with 14 bases in between. CDR3 length equals 13 residues. CDR3: CSARAQGGKGYTF. The CDR3 DNA sequence: TGCAGTGCTAGAGCCCAAGGGGGGAAGGGCTACACCTTC.

A remark on this clonotype: A junction boundary mismatches the germline segment, possibly from a read error. This chain links TRBV3-1 with TRBJ2-1, with D possibly being TRBD2 (6 bases). The V gene's germline CDR1 is LGHDT and CDR2 YNNKEL (reference sequence). The CDR3 loop spans 15 amino acids. In nucleotides, the CDR3 is TGTGCCAGCAGCCACGGGGGAGCTTCCTACAATGATCAGTTCTTC. Encoded protein: CASSHGGASYNDQFF.

The V gene is TRBV20-1, the J gene TRBJ1-4; D is undetermined. V was trimmed by 5 bases and J by 8 bases, leaving 15 bases between them. Germline V lookup: CDR1 DFQATT, CDR2 SNEGSKA (reference sequence). CDR3 length: 13 residues. The CDR3: CSAARTSKEKLFF. CDR3 nucleotides: TGCAGTGCTGCTAGGACGTCGAAAGAAAAACTGTTTTTT.

This clonotype appeared a few times. The chain is built from TRBV20-1 and TRBJ2-5; 7 nucleotides match TRBD2. J gave up 0 bases and V 1 base, and 8 bases lay outside the gene matches. The germline CDR1 and CDR2 sequences are DFQATT and SNEGSKA (reference sequence). The CDR3 extends over 16 amino acids. The CDR3 loop is CSARAPSGPYQETQYF. The DNA of the CDR3 is TGCAGTGCTAGAGCCCCTAGCGGACCGTACCAAGAGACCCAGTACTTC.

This clonotype was seen only a few times. The V gene is TRBV12-3 or TRBV12-4, the J gene TRBJ2-3, with 7 bases matching TRBD1. The V gene end was trimmed by 2 bases and the J gene end by 6 bases; junction bases not matched to a gene: 5. The CDR3 covers 14 residues. The CDR3 protein is CASSLSGGLDTQYF. Written as DNA, the CDR3 is TGTGCCAGCAGTTTATCAGGGGGTCTGGATACGCAGTATTTT.

This chain links TRBV12-3 or TRBV12-4 with TRBJ1-5, with TRBD1 as a possible D gene (6 bases). This CDR3 is built from 15 residues. Trimming took 2 bases from V and 6 from J, leaving 14 bases between them. CDR3 residues: CASSLRGVGIQPQHF. The CDR3 DNA reads as TGTGCCAGCAGTTTAAGGGGGGTCGGGATTCAGCCCCAGCATTTT.

The chain carries TRBV6-6 and TRBJ2-2; 9 bases are a match to TRBD2. J gave up 4 bases and V 2 bases, and 5 bases lay outside the gene matches. The length of the CDR3 is 16 residues. CDR1 and CDR2 (germline): MNHNY, SVGAGI (reference sequence). The CDR3 region has the DNA TGTGCCAGCAGTTACGCTAGCGGGATCACCACCGGGGAGCTGTTTTTT. Protein product: CASSYASGITTGELFF.